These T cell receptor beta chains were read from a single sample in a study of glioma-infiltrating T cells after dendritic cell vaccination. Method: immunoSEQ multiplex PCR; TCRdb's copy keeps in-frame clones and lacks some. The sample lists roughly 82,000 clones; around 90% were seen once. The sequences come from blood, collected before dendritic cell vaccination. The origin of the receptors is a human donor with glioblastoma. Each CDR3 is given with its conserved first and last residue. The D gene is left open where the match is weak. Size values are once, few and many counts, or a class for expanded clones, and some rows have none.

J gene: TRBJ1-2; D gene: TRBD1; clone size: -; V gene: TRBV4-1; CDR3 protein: CASSQGTGKANYGYTF; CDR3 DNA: TGCGCCAGCAGCCAAGGGACAGGGAAAGCTAACTATGGCTACACCTTC
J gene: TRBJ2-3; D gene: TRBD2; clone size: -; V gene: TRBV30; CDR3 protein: CAWRTIAGAGRTDTQYF; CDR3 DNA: TGTGCCTGGAGAACGATAGCGGGAGCGGGTCGCACAGATACGCAGTATTTT
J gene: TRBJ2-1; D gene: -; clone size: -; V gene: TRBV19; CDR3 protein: CASTPTGYAYNEQFF; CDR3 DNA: TGTGCCAGTACCCCAACAGGGTACGCCTACAATGAGCAGTTCTTC
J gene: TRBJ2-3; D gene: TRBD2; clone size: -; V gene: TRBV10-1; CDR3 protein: CASSESSGGPDTQYF; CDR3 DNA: TGCGCCAGCAGTGAGTCGAGCGGGGGGCCCGATACGCAGTATTTT
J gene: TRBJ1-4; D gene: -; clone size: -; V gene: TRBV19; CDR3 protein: CASSPLDFNEKLFF; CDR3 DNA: TGTGCCAGTTCCCCCTTGGACTTCAATGAAAAACTGTTTTTT
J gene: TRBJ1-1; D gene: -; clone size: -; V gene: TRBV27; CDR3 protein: CASSLSGGLEAFF; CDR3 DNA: TGTGCCAGCAGTTTAAGCGGGGGGCTTGAAGCTTTCTTT
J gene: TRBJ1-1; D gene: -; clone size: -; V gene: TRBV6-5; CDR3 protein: CASRDWTVRNTEAFF; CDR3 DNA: TGTGCCAGCAGGGACTGGACAGTAAGGAACACTGAAGCTTTCTTT
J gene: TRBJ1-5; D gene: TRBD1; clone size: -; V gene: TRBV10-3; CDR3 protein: CAISGTGGNQPQHF; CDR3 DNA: TGTGCCATCAGTGGGACAGGGGGGAATCAGCCCCAGCATTTT
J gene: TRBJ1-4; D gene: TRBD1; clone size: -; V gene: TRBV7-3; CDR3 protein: CASSLTGREDEKLFF; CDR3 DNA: TGTGCCAGCAGCCTGACAGGGCGGGAGGATGAAAAACTGTTTTTT
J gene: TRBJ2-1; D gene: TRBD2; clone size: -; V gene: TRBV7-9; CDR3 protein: CASSSDLAGDGDEQFF; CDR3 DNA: TGTGCCAGCAGCTCCGACTTAGCGGGAGACGGAGATGAGCAGTTCTTC
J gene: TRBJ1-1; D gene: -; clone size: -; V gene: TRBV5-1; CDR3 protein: CASVYGDTNTEAFF; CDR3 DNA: TGCGCCAGCGTCTATGGGGACACTAACACTGAAGCTTTCTTT
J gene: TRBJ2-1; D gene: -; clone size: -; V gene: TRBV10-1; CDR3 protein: CASSALARNEQFF; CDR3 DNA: TGCGCCAGCAGTGCCCTAGCCCGCAATGAGCAGTTCTTC
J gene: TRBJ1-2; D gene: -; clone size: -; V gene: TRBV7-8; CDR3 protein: CASSPRRSPTRGYTF; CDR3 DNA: TGTGCCAGCAGCCCTAGAAGGTCTCCGACGAGGGGCTACACCTTC
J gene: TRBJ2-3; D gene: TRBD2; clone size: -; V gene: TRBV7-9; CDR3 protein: CASSLDTSGSRDTQYF; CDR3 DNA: TGTGCCAGCAGCTTAGATACTAGCGGGAGTCGGGATACGCAGTATTTT
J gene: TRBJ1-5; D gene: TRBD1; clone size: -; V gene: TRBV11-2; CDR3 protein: CASSKTGGQPQHF; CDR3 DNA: TGTGCCAGCAGCAAAACAGGGGGGCAGCCCCAGCATTTT
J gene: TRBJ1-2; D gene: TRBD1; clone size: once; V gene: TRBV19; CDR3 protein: CASSPGQGAWGYGYTF; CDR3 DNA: TGTGCCAGTAGCCCGGGACAGGGGGCCTGGGGCTATGGCTACACCTTC
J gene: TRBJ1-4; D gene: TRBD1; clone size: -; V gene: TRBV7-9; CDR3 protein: CASSLVGQLNEKLFF; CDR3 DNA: TGTGCCAGCAGCTTAGTGGGACAGCTTAATGAAAAACTGTTTTTT
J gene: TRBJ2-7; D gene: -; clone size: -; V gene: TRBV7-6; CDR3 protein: CASSSNRGGTSYEQYF; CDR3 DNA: TGTGCCAGCAGCTCGAACAGGGGGGGGACCTCCTACGAGCAGTACTTC
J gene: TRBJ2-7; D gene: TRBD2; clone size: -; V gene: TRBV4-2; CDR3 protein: CASSQGPSGGNDYEQYF; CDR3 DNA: TGTGCCAGCAGCCAGGGGCCTAGCGGGGGGAACGACTACGAGCAGTACTTC
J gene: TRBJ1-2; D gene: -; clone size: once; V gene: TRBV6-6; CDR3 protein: CASSYDGSSGYTF; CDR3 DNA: TGTGCCAGCAGTTACGATGGGTCTAGTGGCTACACCTTC
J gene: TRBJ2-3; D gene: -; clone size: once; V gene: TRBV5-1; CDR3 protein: CASSPPFRLLEGTDTQYF; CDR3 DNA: TGCGCCAGCAGCCCCCCTTTCCGCTTGCTGGAGGGCACAGATACGCAGTATTTT
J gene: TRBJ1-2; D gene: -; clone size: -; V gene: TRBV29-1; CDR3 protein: CSVEGSGGGYTF; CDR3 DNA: TGCAGCGTTGAAGGGTCCGGAGGGGGCTACACCTTC
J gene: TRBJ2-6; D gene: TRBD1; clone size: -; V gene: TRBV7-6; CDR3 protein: CASSRGQISGANVLTF; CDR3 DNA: TGTGCCAGCAGCCGGGGACAGATCTCTGGGGCCAACGTCCTGACTTTC
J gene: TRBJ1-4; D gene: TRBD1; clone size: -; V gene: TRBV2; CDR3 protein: CASSGTGANEKLFF; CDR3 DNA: TGTGCCAGCAGCGGGACAGGGGCTAATGAAAAACTGTTTTTT
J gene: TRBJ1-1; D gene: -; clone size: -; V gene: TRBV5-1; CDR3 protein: CASSLEEGTEAFF; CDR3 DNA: TGCGCCAGCAGCTTGGAAGAGGGCACTGAAGCTTTCTTT
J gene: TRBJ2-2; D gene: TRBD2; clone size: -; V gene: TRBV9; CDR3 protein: CASSVLGAGGTGELFF; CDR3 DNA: TGTGCCAGCAGCGTCCTAGGAGCGGGGGGCACCGGGGAGCTGTTTTTT
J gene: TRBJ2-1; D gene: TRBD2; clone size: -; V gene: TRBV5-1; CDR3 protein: CASSSRTSGMNEQFF; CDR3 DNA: TGCGCCAGCAGCTCGAGGACTAGCGGGATGAATGAGCAGTTCTTC
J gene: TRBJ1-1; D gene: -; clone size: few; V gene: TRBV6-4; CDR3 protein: CASTEREGSEAFF; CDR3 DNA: TGTGCCAGCACCGAACGTGAGGGTAGTGAAGCTTTCTTT
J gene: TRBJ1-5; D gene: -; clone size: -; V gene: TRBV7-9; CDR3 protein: CASSLHRPGGSNQPQHF; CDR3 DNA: TGTGCCAGCAGCTTACACAGGCCGGGGGGCAGCAATCAGCCCCAGCATTTT
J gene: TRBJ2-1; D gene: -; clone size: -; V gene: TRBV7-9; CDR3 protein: CASSRAAGSYNEQFF; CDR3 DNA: TGTGCCAGCAGCCGGGCGGCAGGGTCCTACAATGAGCAGTTCTTC
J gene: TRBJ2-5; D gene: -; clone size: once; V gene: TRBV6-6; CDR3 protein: CASSITGETQYF; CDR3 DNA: TGTGCCAGCAGTATCACGGGAGAGACCCAGTACTTC
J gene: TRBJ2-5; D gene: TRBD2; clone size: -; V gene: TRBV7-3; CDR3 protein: CASTTRAGVGCETQYF; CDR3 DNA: TGTGCCAGCACTACTCGAGCGGGAGTCGGGTGTGAGACCCAGTACTTC
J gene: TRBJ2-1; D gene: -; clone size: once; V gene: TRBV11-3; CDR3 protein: CASSSGGGISYNEQFF; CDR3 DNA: TGTGCCAGCAGCTCCGGAGGCGGGATCTCCTACAATGAGCAGTTCTTC
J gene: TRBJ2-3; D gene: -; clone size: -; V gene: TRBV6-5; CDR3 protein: CASSYSGSVSTDTQYF; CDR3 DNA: TGTGCCAGCAGTTACTCGGGTAGCGTCAGCACAGATACGCAGTATTTT
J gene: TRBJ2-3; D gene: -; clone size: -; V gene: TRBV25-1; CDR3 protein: CASAPPATGRTDTQYF; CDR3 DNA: TGTGCCAGCGCCCCCCCGGCGACAGGTCGCACAGATACGCAGTATTTT
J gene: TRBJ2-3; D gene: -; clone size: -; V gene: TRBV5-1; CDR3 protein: CASSLTDTDTQYF; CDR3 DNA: TGCGCCAGCAGCTTAACAGACACAGATACGCAGTATTTT
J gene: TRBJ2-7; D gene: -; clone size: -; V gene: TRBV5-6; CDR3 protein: CASSPQPREPEQYF; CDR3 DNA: TGTGCCAGCAGCCCCCAGCCAAGGGAGCCGGAGCAGTACTTC
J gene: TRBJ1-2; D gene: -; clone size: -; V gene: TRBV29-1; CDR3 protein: CSVHPQTPTDPYYGYTF; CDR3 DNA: TGCAGCGTCCATCCCCAAACACCGACAGACCCTTACTATGGCTACACCTTC
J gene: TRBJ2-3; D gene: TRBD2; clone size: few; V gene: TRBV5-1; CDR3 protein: CASSLSAGGTDTQYF; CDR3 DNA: TGCGCCAGCAGCTTGTCAGCGGGGGGCACAGATACGCAGTATTTT
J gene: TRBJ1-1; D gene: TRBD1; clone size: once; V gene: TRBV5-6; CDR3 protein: CASQQGRRTEAFF; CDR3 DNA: TGTGCCAGTCAACAGGGGCGTCGGACTGAAGCTTTCTTT
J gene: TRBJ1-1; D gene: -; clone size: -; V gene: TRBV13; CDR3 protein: CASSLNGRAGTEAFF; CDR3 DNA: TGTGCCAGCAGCTTAAATGGCAGGGCTGGGACTGAAGCTTTCTTT
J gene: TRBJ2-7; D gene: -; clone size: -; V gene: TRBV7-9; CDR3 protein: CASSLGFDGAYEQYF; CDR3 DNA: TGTGCCAGCAGCTTAGGGTTCGACGGGGCCTACGAGCAGTACTTC
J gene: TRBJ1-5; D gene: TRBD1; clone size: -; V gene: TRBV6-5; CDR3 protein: CASSRGQGNNQPQHF; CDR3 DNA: TGTGCCAGCAGCCGCGGACAGGGAAACAATCAGCCCCAGCATTTT
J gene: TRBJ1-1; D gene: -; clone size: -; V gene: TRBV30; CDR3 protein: CAWSVSQNTEAFF; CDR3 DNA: TGTGCCTGGAGTGTCAGTCAGAACACTGAAGCTTTCTTT
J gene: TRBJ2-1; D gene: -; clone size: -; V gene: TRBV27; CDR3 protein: CASSLSRYNEQFF; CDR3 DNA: TGTGCCAGCAGTTTATCCCGGTACAATGAGCAGTTCTTC
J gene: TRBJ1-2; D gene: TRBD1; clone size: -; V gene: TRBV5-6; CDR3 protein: CASTLQGTYGYTF; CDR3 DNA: TGTGCCAGCACCCTACAGGGGACCTATGGCTACACCTTC
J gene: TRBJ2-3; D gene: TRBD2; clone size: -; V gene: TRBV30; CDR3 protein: CAWSLADTQYF; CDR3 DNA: TGTGCCTGGTCACTAGCGGATACGCAGTATTTT
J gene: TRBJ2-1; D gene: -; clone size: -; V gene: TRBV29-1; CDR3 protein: CSGRQSSYNEQFF; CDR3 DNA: TGCAGCGGCAGACAGAGCTCCTACAATGAGCAGTTCTTC